This is a list of T cell receptor beta chains from one sample in a study of CD8+CD57+ T cells in acquired aplastic anemia. Using its own MiXCR run on the reads, TCRdb lists one record per CDR3 protein. The sample lists about 240,000 distinct CDR3 sequences, roughly half seen once, with 7.8% in the top ten. The sequenced sample was sorted CD4+, CD8+, or CD8+CD57+ T cells (not recorded which) from PBMCs. These receptors came from a human donor with aplastic anemia. Both conserved end residues are trimmed from each CDR3. Fields, in order: V gene, J gene, CDR3 protein.

V: TRBV7-8; J: TRBJ2-7; CDR3: ASTQGSHEQY
V: TRBV20-1; J: TRBJ1-5; CDR3: SARVSGTINQPQH
V: TRBV7-2; J: TRBJ2-3; CDR3: ASFSGLPVGPDTQY
V: TRBV20-1; J: TRBJ2-7; CDR3: SARDMGQGAYYEQY
V: TRBV11-3; J: TRBJ2-3; CDR3: ASSLGFGGSTDTQY
V: TRBV7-2; J: TRBJ2-7; CDR3: ASSLGQGTYEQY
V: TRBV3-1; J: TRBJ1-3; CDR3: ASSLLGQGARNTIY
V: TRBV3-1; J: TRBJ1-6; CDR3: ASSQEGGRGRALH
V: TRBV10-3; J: TRBJ1-5; CDR3: AISESGQGWYQPQH
V: TRBV7-2; J: TRBJ1-5; CDR3: ASSGGDPPSPQH
V: TRBV20-1; J: TRBJ1-5; CDR3: STRELPGHAPTGNQPQH
V: TRBV6-5; J: TRBJ2-7; CDR3: ASSWTGEGSYEQY
V: TRBV6-6; J: TRBJ2-7; CDR3: ASSQRDFVEYEQY
V: TRBV28; J: TRBJ2-7; CDR3: ASSSDSDEQY
V: TRBV5-6; J: .; CDR3: ASSLVGGNNEQF
V: TRBV7-9; J: TRBJ1-1; CDR3: ASSYSGYAEAF
V: TRBV20-1; J: TRBJ2-7; CDR3: SARDLGLAGAASYEQY
V: TRBV10-3; J: TRBJ2-7; CDR3: ATSDWPRDRTTYEQY
V: TRBV7-9; J: TRBJ2-7; CDR3: ASSLSLSYEQY
V: TRBV7-3; J: TRBJ2-3; CDR3: ASSQEGSGGETISTDTQY
V: TRBV5-6; J: TRBJ1-6; CDR3: ASSLERENSPLH
V: TRBV30; J: TRBJ2-2; CDR3: AGGQGLTGELF
V: TRBV5-1; J: TRBJ1-1; CDR3: ASSLGVTGGTEAF
V: TRBV4-1; J: TRBJ2-7; CDR3: ASSHRDRGHEQY
V: TRBV12-3/TRBV12-4; J: TRBJ2-7; CDR3: ASSLSSGGQGAHEQY
V: TRBV9; J: TRBJ1-6; CDR3: ANSPGQGPYNSPLH
V: TRBV12-3/TRBV12-4; J: TRBJ1-3; CDR3: ASSQGGGNTIY
V: TRBV6-6; J: TRBJ1-1; CDR3: ASSYPDPPTGGDTEAF
V: TRBV5-1; J: TRBJ1-6; CDR3: ASSLEGAGNSPLH
V: TRBV24-1; J: TRBJ2-7; CDR3: ASSKAPAYEQY
V: TRBV20-1; J: TRBJ2-3; CDR3: SARGDGGTDTQY
V: TRBV30; J: TRBJ1-1; CDR3: AWTRGTNTEAF
V: TRBV7-9; J: TRBJ1-6; CDR3: ASSLGGWLSPLH
V: TRBV5-1; J: TRBJ1-1; CDR3: ASSLDRRGRDTEAF
V: TRBV20-1; J: TRBJ2-1; CDR3: SARNRASYNEQF
V: TRBV27; J: TRBJ1-1; CDR3: ASVGVNTEAF
V: TRBV7-3; J: TRBJ1-6; CDR3: ASRILSTSPLH
V: TRBV7-6; J: TRBJ2-2; CDR3: ASSSASFDRGPGTGELF
V: TRBV20-1; J: TRBJ1-5; CDR3: SVPGQGGFNQPQH
V: TRBV5-1; J: TRBJ2-5; CDR3: ASSLIFPPREGQETQY
V: TRBV7-9; J: TRBJ2-5; CDR3: ASSPSVQETQY
V: TRBV16; J: TRBJ2-7; CDR3: ASSQTTSPSYEQY
V: TRBV10-3; J: TRBJ2-3; CDR3: AIRERTGHTDTQY
V: TRBV6-5; J: TRBJ2-7; CDR3: ASSPVAGDSYEQY
V: TRBV27; J: TRBJ2-1; CDR3: ASQEGLRDNEQF
V: TRBV5-1; J: TRBJ1-6; CDR3: ASSPVGQGNSPLH
V: TRBV11-3; J: TRBJ1-1; CDR3: ASGLDAGEPEAF
V: TRBV10-3; J: TRBJ1-2; CDR3: AISEPGQGGYT
V: TRBV4-3; J: TRBJ1-1; CDR3: ASSQDSGLTVNTEAF
V: TRBV5-7; J: TRBJ1-6; CDR3: ASTLGDRGLYTPLSLH
V: TRBV13; J: TRBJ1-2; CDR3: ASSPNEANYGYT
V: TRBV7-9; J: TRBJ2-3; CDR3: ASSTSPGPLADTQY
V: TRBV2; J: TRBJ2-1; CDR3: ASRGMGAGSYNEQF
V: TRBV14; J: TRBJ2-3; CDR3: ASSSSGASTDTQY
V: TRBV19; J: TRBJ1-5; CDR3: ASRNTGSDQPQH
V: TRBV6-5; J: TRBJ1-2; CDR3: ASSYGSGYT